Each of the 25 T cell receptor beta chains below was sequenced from the same sample in a study of blood T cell repertoires in COVID-19. The repertoire was sequenced with immunoSEQ multiplex PCR; TCRdb's copy has only in-frame clones and lacks some. The top ten hold around 7.8% of the sample, which has 250,000 to 350,000 clones, more than 70% seen once. The sample was peripheral blood. The origin of the receptors is a woman between 50 and 59 years old who had recovered from COVID-19.

This clone was counted once. The rearrangement links TRBV9 to TRBJ2-5; no firm D call. The germline gives CDR1 SGDLS, CDR2 YYNGEE. The CDR3 covers 13 residues. V lost 4 bases, J lost 5 bases, and 12 bases lay in between. Here the CDR3 reads CASSPPERETQYF. The CDR3 bases are TGTGCCAGCAGCCCTCCCGAGAGGGAGACCCAGTACTTC.

The chain joins TRBV18 to TRBJ1-1; D not resolved. The CDR3 sequence is 14 residues long. Germline-derived CDR1 and CDR2 are KGHSH and LQKENI. V dropped 3 bases and J dropped 1 base, with 9 bases sitting between them. The chain's CDR3 is CASSPGQRNTEAFF. The CDR3 DNA sequence: TGTGCCAGCTCACCGGGCCAGAGGAACACTGAAGCTTTCTTT.

The chain uses TRBV11-1 and TRBJ2-1; 12 bases align to TRBD2. After removal of 5 bases from V and 8 bases from J, the junction contained 10 bases not matched to a gene. The CDR3 spans 16 residues. In germline, CDR1 is SGHAT, CDR2 FQDESV (reference sequence). CDR3 protein: CASSPRLAGALYEQFF. For the CDR3, the DNA is TGTGCCAGCAGCCCCAGACTAGCGGGAGCTTTGTATGAGCAGTTCTTC.

The genes are TRBV19 and TRBJ2-3; 8 positions match TRBD1. Germline V CDR1 and CDR2: LNHDA, SQIVND (reference sequence). The CDR3 extends over 15 amino acids. J gave up 5 bases and V 3 bases, and 7 bases lay outside the gene matches. CDR3 region: CASSIPGQGGDTQYF. CDR3 DNA: TGTGCCAGTAGTATTCCAGGACAGGGAGGAGATACGCAGTATTTT.

CDR3 sequence reads: CASSYSHARDRDRYSNQPQHF. The CDR3 coding sequence is TGTGCCAGCAGTTACTCCCACGCCCGAGACAGGGACCGCTATAGCAATCAGCCCCAGCATTTT. The rearrangement uses TRBV6-2 or TRBV6-3 and TRBJ1-5; 7 nucleotides align to TRBD1. With V trimmed by 0 bases and J by 0 bases, 17 bases remained unmatched. Per germline, CDR1 MNHEY and CDR2 SVGEGT. The CDR3 runs 21 residues.

This clone was recorded only once. J is TRBJ1-2 and V is TRBV7-2; D unclear. This CDR3 is built from 15 residues. V lost 2 bases to trimming and J lost 8 bases, with 18 bases between them. The germline V gene encodes CDR1 SGHTA and CDR2 FQGNSA. The CDR3 nucleotides are TGTGCCAGCAGCTTAACTCCGGACTCGAGGTGGGGCTACACCTTC. Its protein product is CASSLTPDSRWGYTF.

This clone has just a few counts. The same CDR3 arises from other DNA sequences in this sample as well. The rearrangement links TRBV11-2 to TRBJ1-1; 8 bases are shared with TRBD1. The CDR3 runs 13 residues. Per the germline V gene, CDR1 is SGHAT and CDR2 is FQNNGV. V lost 3 bases to trimming and J lost 3 bases; unmatched junction nucleotides: 0. The CDR3 spells CASSLDRDTEAFF. The CDR3 DNA follows: TGTGCCAGCAGCTTGGACAGGGACACTGAAGCTTTCTTT.

V usage is TRBV29-1 and J usage is TRBJ1-1; D remains unclear. This CDR3 has 13 amino acids. In germline, CDR1 is SQVTM, CDR2 ANQGSEA. V was trimmed by 2 bases and J by 4 bases, leaving 11 bases between them. The CDR3 sequence: CSVEKGGSTEAFF. In DNA, the CDR3 is TGCAGCGTTGAAAAGGGAGGCAGCACTGAAGCTTTCTTT.

This clone was counted once. The CDR3 sequence: CSVREFVYGANVLTF. In DNA form, the CDR3 reads TGCAGCGTCAGGGAATTTGTATATGGGGCCAACGTCCTGACTTTC. V usage is TRBV29-1 and J usage is TRBJ2-6; D might be TRBD1 (5 bases). Germline CDR1 and CDR2: SQVTM and ANQGSEA. Trimming removed 6 bases from V and 3 bases from J, with 15 bases in between. The CDR3 is made up of 15 amino acids.

The chain joins TRBV5-4 to TRBJ1-2; D gene uncertain. V shed 2 bases and J shed 10 bases, with 12 bases lying between them. This CDR3 spans 12 amino acids. Germline-derived CDR1 and CDR2 are SGHNT and YYREEE (reference sequence). The CDR3 sequence is CASSLRAGNYTF. In DNA, the CDR3 is TGTGCCAGCAGCTTAAGAGCAGGAAACTACACCTTC.

The sample holds one count of this clone. The chain has TRBV12-3 or TRBV12-4 and TRBJ1-1; 7 bases fit TRBD1. The CDR3 extends over 13 amino acids. V shed 6 bases, J shed 11 bases, and the junction held 12 bases outside the gene matches. CDR3: CASSVDRVFAAFF. DNA for the CDR3: TGTGCCAGCAGCGTAGACAGGGTCTTCGCCGCTTTCTTT.

V gene TRBV2 combines with J gene TRBJ1-1; D gene ambiguous. The CDR3 runs 13 residues. Germline V gene lookup returns CDR1 SNHLY and CDR2 FYNNEI. V lost 2 bases and J lost 4, with 8 bases in between. The CDR3 bases are TGTGCCAGCAGTGAACGCGGAACCACTGAAGCTTTCTTT. It specifies CASSERGTTEAFF.

The gene calls are TRBV7-9 and TRBJ1-5, with 8 nucleotides matching TRBD1. The V and J ends lost 3 bases and 5 bases, in that order; junction bases with no gene match: 6. CDR1 SEHNR and CDR2 FQNEAQ come from the germline V gene (reference sequence). The CDR3 sequence is 15 residues long. CDR3 in DNA: TGTGCCAGCAGCTTTGGTCGGACAGGGCATCAGCCCCAGCATTTT. It translates to CASSFGRTGHQPQHF.

The chain couples TRBV2 to TRBJ1-1, with a tentative D call TRBD1 (6 bases). The ends were cut back, 1 base at V and 5 bases at J, with 11 bases in the middle. Germline-derived CDR1 and CDR2 are SNHLY and FYNNEI. CDR3 length equals 14 residues. CDR3 nucleotides: TGTGCCAGCAGTGAAGGAGGCAGGGGTACTGAAGCTTTCTTT. It translates to CASSEGGRGTEAFF.

The chain couples TRBV7-2 to TRBJ1-1; tentative D call: TRBD1 (5 bases). This CDR3 comprises 15 residues. CDR1 and CDR2 from the germline V gene are SGHTA and FQGNSA. V lost 1 base, J lost 4 bases, and 13 bases lay in between. Written as DNA, the CDR3 is TGTGCCAGCAGCTTAGGACAGATTATGGGCACTGAAGCTTTCTTT. Amino acids: CASSLGQIMGTEAFF.

The genes are TRBV19 and TRBJ1-1; D call uncertain. Deletions cut 6 bases from V and 0 bases from J, with 8 bases between. The CDR3 runs 13 residues. Germline V gene sequence: CDR1 LNHDA, CDR2 SQIVND (reference sequence). The CDR3 protein is CASSQALNTEAFF. CDR3 bases: TGTGCCAGTAGCCAAGCACTGAACACTGAAGCTTTCTTT.

This chain uses TRBV6-5 with TRBJ1-2; D gene unclear. In germline, CDR1 is MNHEY, CDR2 SVGAGI. The CDR3 spans 13 residues. V was clipped by 6 bases and J by 7 bases, with 15 bases between them. CDR3: CASRADYRGGYTF. Written as DNA, the CDR3 is TGTGCCAGCAGGGCGGACTATCGAGGTGGCTACACCTTC.

V usage is TRBV21-1 and J usage is TRBJ2-3; the table's TRBD2 call for D was not verified on the DNA. TRBV21-1 is a pseudogene segment. The CDR3 extends over 18 amino acids. The chain's CDR3 is CASSKARLAGKHTDTQYF. CDR3 DNA: TGTGCCAGCAGCAAAGCCCGACTAGCGGGGAAACACACAGATACGCAGTATTTT.

The chain recombines TRBV7-2 with TRBJ2-1, with D uncertain. The CDR3 consists of 13 residues. The germline CDR1 and CDR2 sequences are SGHTA and FQGNSA. With 1 base removed from V and 12 bases from J, the gap between germline ends came to 13 bases. CDR3 region: CASSLDSSLGQFF. DNA of the CDR3: TGTGCCAGCAGCTTAGACAGTTCGTTGGGGCAGTTCTTC.

Written as DNA, the CDR3 is TGTGCCAGCAGCAAAGTTGTCTCTAGCGGGAATAGCACAGATACGCAGTATTTT. This translates into CASSKVVSSGNSTDTQYF. The chain joins TRBV21-1 to TRBJ2-3; the table's D call, TRBD2, was not checked against the DNA. TRBV21-1 corresponds to a pseudogene. CDR3 length: 18 residues.

The chain employs TRBV6-1 and TRBJ1-5; D gene unclear. The CDR3 loop spans 13 amino acids. Germline V gene sequence: CDR1 MNHNS, CDR2 SASEGT. Trimming pared 3 bases from V and 5 bases from J, leaving 8 bases between. CDR3 sequence (DNA): TGTGCCAGCAGTGACAGGCAGGATCAGCCCCAGCATTTT. Its protein is CASSDRQDQPQHF.

The V call is TRBV5-6, the J call TRBJ2-7, with D possibly being TRBD2 (6 bases). CDR3 size: 14 residues. The V gene's germline CDR1 is SGHDT and CDR2 YYEEEE. V was pared by 4 bases and J by 6 bases, with 17 bases between. The CDR3 nucleotides are TGTGCCAGCAGCGTGGACCGACGACTAGGCGAGCAGTACTTC. Its translation is CASSVDRRLGEQYF. The whole variable domain, filled in from reference TRBV5-6 and TRBJ2-7, reads DAGVTQSPTHLIKTRGQQVTLRCSPKSGHDTVSWYQQALGQGPQFIFQYYEEEERQRGNFPDRFSGHQFPNYSSELNVNALLLGDSALYLCASSVDRRLGEQYFGPGTRLTVT.

Here the CDR3 reads CASSPAGLAGAGANVLTF. In DNA, the CDR3 is TGTGCCAGCAGTCCAGCCGGACTAGCGGGAGCTGGGGCCAACGTCCTGACTTTC. V usage is TRBV28 and J usage is TRBJ2-6, with 13 nucleotides matching TRBD2. The V gene's germline CDR1 is MDHEN and CDR2 SYDVKM. The trim removed 5 bases at V and 2 bases at J, leaving 6 bases unmatched. The CDR3 has 18 residues.

The rearrangement links TRBV3-1 (or the pseudogene TRBV3-2) to TRBJ1-1, with no clear D. V was shortened by 4 bases and J by 1 base, with 7 bases between the two germline ends. Germline values: CDR1 LGHDT, CDR2 YNNKEL (reference sequence). The CDR3 extends over 13 amino acids. This chain's CDR3 is CASSPRWNTEAFF. In DNA form, the CDR3 reads TGTGCCAGCAGCCCCCGGTGGAACACTGAAGCTTTCTTT.

The rearrangement links TRBV6-1 to TRBJ2-5, with D perhaps matching TRBD1 (6 bases). CDR3 length: 13 amino acids. Between the trimmed V and J ends, which lost 2 bases and 4 bases, there was a span of 8 bases. Germline CDR1 is MNHNS and CDR2 is SASEGT. As DNA, the CDR3 is TGTGCCAGCAGTGAAAACAGGGCAGAGACCCAGTACTTC. This codes for CASSENRAETQYF.